This is a list of T cell receptor beta chains from one sample in a study of blood T cell repertoires in COVID-19. Profiled with immunoSEQ multiplex PCR; TCRdb holds only in-frame clones, not every one. The data hold approximately 400,000 clones, with 88% observed a single time. The specimen sequenced was PBMCs or T cells enriched from blood (not recorded which). The source is a woman aged 18-30 years who had recovered from COVID-19. The CDR3 runs from the conserved cysteine through the conserved F or W. D genes are given only for firm matches. Clone size is given for some rows only: seen once, a few or many times, or a class if the clone is expanded.

j_gene: TRBJ1-1
d_gene: .
v_gene: TRBV9
abundance: few
CDR3aa: CASSVGNSNTEAFF
CDR3nt: TGTGCCAGCAGCGTAGGAAACTCGAACACTGAAGCTTTCTTT

j_gene: TRBJ2-2
d_gene: .
v_gene: TRBV1
abundance: once
CDR3aa: CTSSLGVGQGKLTGELFF
CDR3nt: TGCACCAGCAGCCTGGGTGTGGGGCAGGGTAAGTTAACCGGGGAGCTGTTTTTT

j_gene: TRBJ2-5
d_gene: .
v_gene: TRBV11-1
abundance: .
CDR3aa: CASSAIAGTAPRTQYF
CDR3nt: TGTGCCAGCAGCGCCATTGCCGGGACTGCCCCCAGGACCCAGTACTTC

j_gene: TRBJ2-7
d_gene: TRBD2
v_gene: TRBV5-1
abundance: once
CDR3aa: CASSPGGGEQYF
CDR3nt: TGCGCCAGCAGCCCGGGGGGGGGCGAGCAGTACTTC

j_gene: TRBJ2-7
d_gene: TRBD2
v_gene: TRBV7-2
abundance: .
CDR3aa: CASSSYRGVGEQYF
CDR3nt: TGTGCCAGCAGCTCCTACCGGGGGGTCGGCGAGCAGTACTTC

j_gene: TRBJ2-3
d_gene: TRBD2
v_gene: TRBV11-2
abundance: .
CDR3aa: CASGLAVIGSDTQYF
CDR3nt: TGTGCCAGCGGGCTAGCGGTAATAGGGTCGGATACGCAGTATTTT

j_gene: TRBJ2-1
d_gene: TRBD1
v_gene: TRBV5-4
abundance: .
CDR3aa: CASSARQGSSSYNEQFF
CDR3nt: TGTGCCAGCAGCGCCCGACAGGGCTCGAGCTCCTACAATGAGCAGTTCTTC

j_gene: TRBJ1-1
d_gene: .
v_gene: TRBV5-1
abundance: .
CDR3aa: CASSGLQGSEAFF
CDR3nt: TGCGCCAGCAGCGGTCTTCAGGGGTCTGAAGCTTTCTTT

j_gene: TRBJ2-1
d_gene: .
v_gene: TRBV12-3/TRBV12-4
abundance: .
CDR3aa: CASSPGAYNEQFF
CDR3nt: TGTGCCAGCAGCCCGGGGGCCTACAATGAGCAGTTCTTC

j_gene: TRBJ1-1
d_gene: .
v_gene: TRBV5-6
abundance: once
CDR3aa: CASSLQGRWETEAFF
CDR3nt: TGTGCCAGCAGCTTGCAGGGGCGATGGGAAACTGAAGCTTTCTTT

j_gene: TRBJ1-1
d_gene: .
v_gene: TRBV7-2
abundance: .
CDR3aa: CASSPPDSRDTEAFF
CDR3nt: TGTGCCAGCAGCCCCCCCGACAGTAGGGACACTGAAGCTTTCTTT

j_gene: TRBJ2-4
d_gene: .
v_gene: TRBV7-2
abundance: .
CDR3aa: CASGAGPQNIQYF
CDR3nt: TGTGCCAGCGGGGCAGGCCCCCAAAACATTCAGTACTTC

j_gene: TRBJ1-2
d_gene: .
v_gene: TRBV18
abundance: .
CDR3aa: CASSPSGGYTF
CDR3nt: TGTGCCAGCTCACCGAGCGGCGGCTACACCTTC

j_gene: TRBJ1-5
d_gene: TRBD1
v_gene: TRBV29-1
abundance: .
CDR3aa: CSVGQGGNQPQHF
CDR3nt: TGCAGCGTTGGACAGGGCGGCAATCAGCCCCAGCATTTT

j_gene: TRBJ2-5
d_gene: TRBD2
v_gene: TRBV18
abundance: .
CDR3aa: CASSLRGGLASQETQYF
CDR3nt: TGTGCCAGCTCACTCCGGGGGGGCCTTGCGAGCCAAGAGACCCAGTACTTC

j_gene: TRBJ2-3
d_gene: TRBD2
v_gene: TRBV2
abundance: .
CDR3aa: CASTAEGTSGGAVDTQYF
CDR3nt: TGTGCCAGCACCGCGGAGGGGACTAGCGGGGGGGCAGTAGATACGCAGTATTTT

j_gene: TRBJ1-2
d_gene: TRBD1
v_gene: TRBV29-1
abundance: .
CDR3aa: CSVEDGDRGRYGYTF
CDR3nt: TGCAGCGTTGAAGATGGGGACAGGGGACGCTATGGCTACACCTTC

j_gene: TRBJ2-3
d_gene: TRBD2
v_gene: TRBV19
abundance: .
CDR3aa: CASSPAPSGGGDTQYF
CDR3nt: TGTGCCAGTAGTCCGGCCCCGAGCGGGGGCGGAGATACGCAGTATTTT

j_gene: TRBJ2-1
d_gene: TRBD2
v_gene: TRBV7-3
abundance: .
CDR3aa: CASSLFSGEGNEQFF
CDR3nt: TGTGCCAGCAGCTTATTTTCGGGGGAGGGCAATGAGCAGTTCTTC

j_gene: TRBJ1-2
d_gene: .
v_gene: TRBV4-3
abundance: .
CDR3aa: CASSQVMEMGYTF
CDR3nt: TGCGCCAGCAGCCAAGTCATGGAGATGGGCTACACCTTC